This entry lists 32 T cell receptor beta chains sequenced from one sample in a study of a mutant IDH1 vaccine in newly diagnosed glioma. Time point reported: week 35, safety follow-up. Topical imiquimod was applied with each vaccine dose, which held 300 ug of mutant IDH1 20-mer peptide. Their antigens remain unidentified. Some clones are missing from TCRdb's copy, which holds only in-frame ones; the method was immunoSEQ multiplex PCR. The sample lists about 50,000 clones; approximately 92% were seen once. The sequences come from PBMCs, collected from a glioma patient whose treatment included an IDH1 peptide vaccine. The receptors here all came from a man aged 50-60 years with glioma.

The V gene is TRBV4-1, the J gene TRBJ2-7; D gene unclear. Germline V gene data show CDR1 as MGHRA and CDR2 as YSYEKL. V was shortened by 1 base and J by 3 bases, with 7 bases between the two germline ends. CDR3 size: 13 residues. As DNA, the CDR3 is TGCGCCAGCAGCCAAGCCCTAGACTACGAGCAGTACTTC. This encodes CASSQALDYEQYF.

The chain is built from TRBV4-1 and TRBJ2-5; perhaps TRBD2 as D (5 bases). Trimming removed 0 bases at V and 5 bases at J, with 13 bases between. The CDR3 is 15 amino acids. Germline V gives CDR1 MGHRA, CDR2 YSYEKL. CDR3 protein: CASSQDLLVRETQYF. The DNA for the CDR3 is TGCGCCAGCAGCCAAGATTTACTAGTGAGGGAGACCCAGTACTTC.

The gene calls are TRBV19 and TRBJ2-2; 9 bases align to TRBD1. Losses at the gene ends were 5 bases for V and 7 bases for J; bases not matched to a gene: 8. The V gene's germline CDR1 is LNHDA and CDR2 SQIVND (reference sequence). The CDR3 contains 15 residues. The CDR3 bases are TGTGCCAGTAGTTACGACAGGGGGAGGTTCGGGGAGCTGTTTTTT. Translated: CASSYDRGRFGELFF.

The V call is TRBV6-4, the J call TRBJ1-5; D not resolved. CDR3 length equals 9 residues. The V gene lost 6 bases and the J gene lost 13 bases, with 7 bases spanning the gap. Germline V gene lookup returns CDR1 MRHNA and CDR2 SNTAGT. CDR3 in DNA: TGTGCCAGCAGGCGTTTTCAGCATTTT. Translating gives CASRRFQHF.

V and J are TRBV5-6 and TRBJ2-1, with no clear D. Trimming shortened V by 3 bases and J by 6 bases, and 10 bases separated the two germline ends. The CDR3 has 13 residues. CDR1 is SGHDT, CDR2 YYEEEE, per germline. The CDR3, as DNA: TGTGCCAGCAGCTCGGGCCCACTCAATGAGCAGTTCTTC. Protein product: CASSSGPLNEQFF.

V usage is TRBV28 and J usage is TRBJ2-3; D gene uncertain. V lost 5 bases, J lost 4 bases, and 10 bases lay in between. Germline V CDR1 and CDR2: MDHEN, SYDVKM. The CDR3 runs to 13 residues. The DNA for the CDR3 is TGTGCCAGCAGTCCCACCTTTGCAGATACGCAGTATTTT. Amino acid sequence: CASSPTFADTQYF.

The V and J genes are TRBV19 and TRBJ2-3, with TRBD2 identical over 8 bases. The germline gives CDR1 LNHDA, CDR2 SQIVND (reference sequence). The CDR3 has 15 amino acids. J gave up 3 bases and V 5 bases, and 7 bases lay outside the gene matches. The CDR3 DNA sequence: TGTGCCAGTAGTGTGGGACTAGTTCAAACAGATACGCAGTATTTT. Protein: CASSVGLVQTDTQYF.

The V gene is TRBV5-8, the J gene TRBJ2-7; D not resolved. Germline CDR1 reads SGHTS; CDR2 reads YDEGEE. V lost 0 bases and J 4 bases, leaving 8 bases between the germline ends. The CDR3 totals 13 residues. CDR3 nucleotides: TGTGCCAGCAGCTTGGGGGCCGGTTACGAGCAGTACTTC. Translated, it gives CASSLGAGYEQYF.

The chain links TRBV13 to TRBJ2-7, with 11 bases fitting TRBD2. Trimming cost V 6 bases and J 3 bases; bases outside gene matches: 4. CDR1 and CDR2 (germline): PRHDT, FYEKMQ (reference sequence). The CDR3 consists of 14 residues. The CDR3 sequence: CASSTLAGDYEQYF. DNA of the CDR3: TGTGCCAGCAGTACACTAGCGGGAGACTACGAGCAGTACTTC. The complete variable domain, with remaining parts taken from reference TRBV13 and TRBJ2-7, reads AAGVIQSPRHLIKEKRETATLKCYPIPRHDTVYWYQQGPGQDPQFLISFYEKMQSDKGSIPDRFSAQQFSDYHSELNMSSLELGDSALYFCASSTLAGDYEQYFGPGTRLTVT.

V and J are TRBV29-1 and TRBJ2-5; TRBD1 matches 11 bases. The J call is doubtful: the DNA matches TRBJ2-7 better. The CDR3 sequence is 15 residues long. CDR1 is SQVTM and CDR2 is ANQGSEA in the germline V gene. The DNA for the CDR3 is TGCAGCGTTGAAGGGAACCGGGACAGGGGGTACGAGCAGTACTTC. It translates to CSVEGNRDRGYEQYF.

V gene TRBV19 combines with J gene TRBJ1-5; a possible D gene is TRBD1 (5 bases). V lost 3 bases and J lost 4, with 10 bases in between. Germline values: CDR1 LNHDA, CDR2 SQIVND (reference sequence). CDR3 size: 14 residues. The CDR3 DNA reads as TGTGCCAGTAGTATGGGACCGGAGAATCAGCCCCAGCATTTT. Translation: CASSMGPENQPQHF. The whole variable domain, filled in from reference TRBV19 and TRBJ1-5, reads DGGITQSPKYLFRKEGQNVTLSCEQNLNHDAMYWYRQDPGQGLRLIYYSQIVNDFQKGDIAEGYSVSREKKESFPLTVTSAQKNPTAFYLCASSMGPENQPQHFGDGTRLSIL.

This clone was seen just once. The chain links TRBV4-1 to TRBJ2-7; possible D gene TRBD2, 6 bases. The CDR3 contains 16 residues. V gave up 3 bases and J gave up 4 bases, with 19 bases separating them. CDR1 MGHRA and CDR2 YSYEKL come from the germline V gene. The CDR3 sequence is CASSHSAGRMIYEQYF. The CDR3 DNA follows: TGCGCCAGCAGCCACAGTGCGGGACGGATGATTTACGAGCAGTACTTC.

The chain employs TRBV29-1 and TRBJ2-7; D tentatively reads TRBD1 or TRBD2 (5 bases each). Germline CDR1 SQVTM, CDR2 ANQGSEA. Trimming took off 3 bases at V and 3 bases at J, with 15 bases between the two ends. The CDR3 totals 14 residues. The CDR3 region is CSVEGEGPYYEQYF. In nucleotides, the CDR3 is TGCAGCGTTGAGGGGGAAGGGCCCTACTACGAGCAGTACTTC.

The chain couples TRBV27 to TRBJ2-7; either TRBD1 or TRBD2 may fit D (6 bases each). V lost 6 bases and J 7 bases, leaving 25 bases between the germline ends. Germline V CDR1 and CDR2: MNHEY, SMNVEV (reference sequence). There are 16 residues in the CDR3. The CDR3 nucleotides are TGTGCCAGCAGCGCCCGGACGCTAGGGGGGCTGAGTGAGCAGTACTTC. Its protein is CASSARTLGGLSEQYF.

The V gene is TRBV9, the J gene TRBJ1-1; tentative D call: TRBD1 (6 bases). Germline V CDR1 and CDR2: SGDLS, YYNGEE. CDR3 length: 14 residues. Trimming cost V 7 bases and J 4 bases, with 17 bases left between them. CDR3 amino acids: CASGGGLELTEAFF. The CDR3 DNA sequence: TGTGCCAGCGGGGGGGGGCTCGAACTCACTGAAGCTTTCTTT.

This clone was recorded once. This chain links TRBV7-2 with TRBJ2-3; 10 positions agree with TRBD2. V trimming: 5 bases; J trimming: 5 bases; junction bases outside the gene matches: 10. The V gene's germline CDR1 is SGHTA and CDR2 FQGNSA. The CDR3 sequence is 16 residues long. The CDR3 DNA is TGTGCCAGCAGCCCGAGACTAGCGGGCCGCAGAGATACGCAGTATTTT. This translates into CASSPRLAGRRDTQYF.

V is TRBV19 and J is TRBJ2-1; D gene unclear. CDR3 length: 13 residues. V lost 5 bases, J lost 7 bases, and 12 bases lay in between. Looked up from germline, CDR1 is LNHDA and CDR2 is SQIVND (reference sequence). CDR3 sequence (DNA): TGTGCCAGTAGTCAGCAGTTATGGAATGAGCAGTTCTTC. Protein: CASSQQLWNEQFF.

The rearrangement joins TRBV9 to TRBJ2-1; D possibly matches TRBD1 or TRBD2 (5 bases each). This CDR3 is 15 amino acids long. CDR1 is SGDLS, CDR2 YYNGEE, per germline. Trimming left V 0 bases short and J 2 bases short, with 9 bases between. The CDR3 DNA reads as TGTGCCAGCAGCGTAGTAGGGGACCCCTACAATGAGCAGTTCTTC. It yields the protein CASSVVGDPYNEQFF.

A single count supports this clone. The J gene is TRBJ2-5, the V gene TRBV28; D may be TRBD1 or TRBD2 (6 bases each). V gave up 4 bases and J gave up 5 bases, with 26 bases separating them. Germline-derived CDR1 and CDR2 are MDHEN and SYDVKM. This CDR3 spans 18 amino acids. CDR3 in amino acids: CASSSHFSRGLRYETQYF. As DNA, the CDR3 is TGTGCCAGCAGTTCCCACTTCAGTCGGGGGCTCAGGTATGAGACCCAGTACTTC.

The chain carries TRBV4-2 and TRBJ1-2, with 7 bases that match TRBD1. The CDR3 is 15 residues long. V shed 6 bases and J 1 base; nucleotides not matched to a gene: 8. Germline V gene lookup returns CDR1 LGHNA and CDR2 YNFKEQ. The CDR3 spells CASRTGPSINYGYTF. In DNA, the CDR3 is TGTGCCAGCAGGACAGGGCCCTCAATTAACTATGGCTACACCTTC.

DNA for the CDR3: TGTGCCAGCAGCATCACCCTCAATGAGCAGTTCTTC. This sequence encodes CASSITLNEQFF. This chain connects TRBV28 to TRBJ2-1; no clear D gene. The CDR3 spans 12 residues. The V and J ends lost 6 bases and 6 bases respectively, with 9 bases between them. Germline V gives CDR1 MDHEN, CDR2 SYDVKM.

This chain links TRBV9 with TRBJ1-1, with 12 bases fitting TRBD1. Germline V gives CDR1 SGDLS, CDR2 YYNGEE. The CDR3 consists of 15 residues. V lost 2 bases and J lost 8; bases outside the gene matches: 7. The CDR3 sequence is CASSVYRDRGREAFF. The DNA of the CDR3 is TGTGCCAGCAGCGTTTACCGGGACAGGGGGCGAGAAGCTTTCTTT.

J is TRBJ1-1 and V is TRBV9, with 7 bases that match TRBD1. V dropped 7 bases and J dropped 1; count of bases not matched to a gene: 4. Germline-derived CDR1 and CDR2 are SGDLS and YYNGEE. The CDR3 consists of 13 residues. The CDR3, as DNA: TGTGCCAGCCAATGGACAGGGAACACTGAAGCTTTCTTT. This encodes CASQWTGNTEAFF. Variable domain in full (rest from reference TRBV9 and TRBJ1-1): DSGVTQTPKHLITATGQRVTLRCSPRSGDLSVYWYQQSLDQGLQFLIQYYNGEERAKGNILERFSAQQFPDLHSELNLSSLELGDSALYFCASQWTGNTEAFFGQGTRLTVV.

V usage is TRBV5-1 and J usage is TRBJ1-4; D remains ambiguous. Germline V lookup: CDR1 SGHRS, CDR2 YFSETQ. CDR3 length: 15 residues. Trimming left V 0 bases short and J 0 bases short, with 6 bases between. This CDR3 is CASSLGPTTNEKLFF. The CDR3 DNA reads TGCGCCAGCAGCTTGGGGCCAACAACTAATGAAAAACTGTTTTTT.

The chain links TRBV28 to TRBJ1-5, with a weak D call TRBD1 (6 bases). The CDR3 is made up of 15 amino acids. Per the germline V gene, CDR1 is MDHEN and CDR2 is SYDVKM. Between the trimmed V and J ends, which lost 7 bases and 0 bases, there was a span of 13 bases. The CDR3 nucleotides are TGTGCCAGCAACCTTGACAGGAGTAGCAATCAGCCCCAGCATTTT. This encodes CASNLDRSSNQPQHF.

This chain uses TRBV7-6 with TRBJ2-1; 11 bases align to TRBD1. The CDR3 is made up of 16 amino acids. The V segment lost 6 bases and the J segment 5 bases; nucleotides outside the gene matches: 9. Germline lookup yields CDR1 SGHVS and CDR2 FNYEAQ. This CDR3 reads CASRAPGTGGHNEQFF. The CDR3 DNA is TGTGCCAGCAGAGCCCCCGGGACAGGGGGGCACAATGAGCAGTTCTTC.

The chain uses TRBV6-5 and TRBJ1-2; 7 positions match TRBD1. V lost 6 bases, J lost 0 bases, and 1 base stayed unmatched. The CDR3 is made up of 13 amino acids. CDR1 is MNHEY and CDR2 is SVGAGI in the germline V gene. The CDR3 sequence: CASRGTANYGYTF. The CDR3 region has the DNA TGTGCCAGCAGGGGGACAGCTAACTATGGCTACACCTTC.

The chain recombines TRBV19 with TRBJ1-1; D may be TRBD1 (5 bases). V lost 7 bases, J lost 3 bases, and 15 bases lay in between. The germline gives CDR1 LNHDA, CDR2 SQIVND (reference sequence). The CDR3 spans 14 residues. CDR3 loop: CASNPQGWYTEAFF. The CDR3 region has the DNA TGTGCCAGTAATCCCCAGGGTTGGTACACTGAAGCTTTCTTT.

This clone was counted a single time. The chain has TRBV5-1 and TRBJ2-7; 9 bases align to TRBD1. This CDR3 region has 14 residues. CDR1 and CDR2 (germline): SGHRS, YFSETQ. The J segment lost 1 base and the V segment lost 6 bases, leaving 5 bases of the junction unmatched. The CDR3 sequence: CASIPGTGSYEQYF. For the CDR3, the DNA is TGCGCCAGCATCCCAGGGACAGGGTCCTACGAGCAGTACTTC.

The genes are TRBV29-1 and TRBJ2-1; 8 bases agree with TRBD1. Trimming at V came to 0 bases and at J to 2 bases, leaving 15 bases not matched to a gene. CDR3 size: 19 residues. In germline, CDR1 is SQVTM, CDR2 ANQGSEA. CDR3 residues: CSVEETPGRTGSAYNEQFF. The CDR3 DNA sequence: TGCAGCGTTGAAGAAACCCCCGGCCGGACAGGGAGCGCCTACAATGAGCAGTTCTTC.

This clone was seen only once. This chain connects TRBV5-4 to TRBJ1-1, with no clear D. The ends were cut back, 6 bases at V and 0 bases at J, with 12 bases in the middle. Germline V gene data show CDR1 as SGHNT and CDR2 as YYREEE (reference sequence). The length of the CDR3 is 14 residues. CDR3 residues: CASNDRDMNTEAFF. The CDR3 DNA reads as TGTGCCAGCAACGACCGGGATATGAACACTGAAGCTTTCTTT.

The CDR3 reads CASSDRDSRTDTQYF. In DNA form, the CDR3 reads TGTGCCAGCAGTGACCGGGACTCACGCACAGATACGCAGTATTTT. This sequence joins TRBV27 and TRBJ2-3; TRBD2 is a possible D gene (6 bases). The V gene lost 5 bases and the J gene lost 1 base, with 13 bases spanning the gap. CDR3 length: 15 amino acids. The germline V gene has CDR1 MNHEY and CDR2 SMNVEV (reference sequence).